This TCR beta chain was captured by sequencing in a study of T cell responses to AZD1222 COVID-19 vaccine. TCRdb's table, derived via immunoSEQ multiplex PCR, lists solely in-frame clones and lacks some. The table has approximately 170,000 clones, around 88% seen once. In this sample, this clone turned up once. Its cognate antigen is unknown. Study-level findings and limits: At study baseline, merely more than 5 AZD1222 recipients were seropositive.

CDR1 is LNHDA and CDR2 is SQIVND in the germline V gene (reference sequence). With 6 bases clipped from V and 5 bases from J, the junction kept 6 bases outside the gene matches. The CDR3 consists of 14 residues. The starting material was peripheral blood, obtained 28 days after the second AZD1222 dose. This receptor was taken from an adult who received the AZD1222 COVID-19 vaccine. V and J are TRBV19 and TRBJ1-1, with 10 positions matching TRBD1. CDR3 nucleotides: TGTGCCAGTAGAGAGGACAGGGGGATTACTGAAGCTTTCTTT. This gives the protein CASREDRGITEAFF.